This TCR beta chain is from a study of blood T cell repertoires in COVID-19. After removal of 0 bases from V and 6 bases from J, the junction contained 12 bases not matched to a gene. The CDR3 is 17 amino acids. The germline gives CDR1 SGHRS, CDR2 YFSETQ. In the original workflow: The authors estimated nucleated cell counts from reference gene primer amplification. TCRdb's table, derived via immunoSEQ multiplex PCR, lists solely in-frame clones and lacks some. The D gene and trimming were derived from the DNA, and the V and J assignments and clone size from that table. The profile covers about 240,000 clones, with roughly 90% appearing a single time and over 4% taken by the ten largest.

The chain joins TRBV5-1 to TRBJ2-1; TRBD2 agrees at 7 bases. The sample was PBMCs or T cells enriched from blood (not recorded which). The sequence came from a woman under 40 who had recovered from COVID-19. CDR3 sequence reads: CASSLVASGMVPNEQFF. The CDR3 DNA is TGCGCCAGCAGCTTGGTGGCTAGCGGTATGGTCCCCAATGAGCAGTTCTTC.